These 27 T cell receptor beta chains were all obtained from the same sample, sequenced in a study of cytomegalovirus exposure and HLA in healthy donors. PCR used 60 Vbeta primers and 13 Jbeta primers. TCRdb keeps only in-frame clones here, not all; method: immunoSEQ multiplex PCR. The table records 150,000 to 200,000 clones, approximately 70% of them present only once. Sequencing used PBMCs. All receptors come from a man between 18 and 35 years old in good health and CMV-seropositive.

The rearrangement joins TRBV19 to TRBJ2-1; D is unresolved. Per the germline V gene, CDR1 is LNHDA and CDR2 is SQIVND (reference sequence). The CDR3 is 12 residues long. Trimming removed 3 bases at V and 7 bases at J, with 7 bases between. This CDR3 is CASSIGGNEQFF. In nucleotides, the CDR3 is TGTGCCAGTAGTATTGGCGGTAATGAGCAGTTCTTC.

This clone has a single count. The V gene is TRBV30, the J gene TRBJ1-1; a weak D match, TRBD1 (6 bases). The CDR3 covers 14 residues. V was shortened by 3 bases and J by 6 bases, with 17 bases between the two germline ends. In germline, CDR1 is GTSNPN, CDR2 SVGIG (reference sequence). The CDR3 spells CAWSFTGPGAEAFF. The CDR3 nucleotides read TGTGCCTGGAGCTTTACAGGGCCTGGGGCTGAAGCTTTCTTT.

The rearrangement joins TRBV7-2 to TRBJ1-1; D remains ambiguous. Germline CDR1 reads SGHTA; CDR2 reads FQGNSA. The V end was cut by 1 base, the J end by 8 bases, with 11 bases between. The CDR3 covers 13 residues. The CDR3 is CASSLDRVAEAFF. The DNA of the CDR3 is TGTGCCAGCAGCTTAGACCGAGTTGCCGAAGCTTTCTTT.

The rearrangement links TRBV5-1 to TRBJ1-1; 9 nucleotides align to TRBD1. In germline, CDR1 is SGHRS, CDR2 YFSETQ. This CDR3 is built from 16 residues. V lost 7 bases and J lost 7; bases outside the gene matches: 17. The CDR3 loop is CASSTLGQGSGVEAFF. CDR3 sequence (DNA): TGCGCCAGCTCAACCCTCGGACAGGGGTCGGGTGTTGAAGCTTTCTTT.

The chain couples TRBV5-4 to TRBJ2-4, with TRBD2 as a possible D gene (6 bases). Germline CDR1 and CDR2: SGHNT and YYREEE (reference sequence). The CDR3 sequence is 14 residues long. The ends were cut back, 3 bases at V and 7 bases at J, with 14 bases in the middle. The CDR3 DNA follows: TGTGCCAGCAGCTCCCCCGGGGGTCAGAACATTCAGTACTTC. It specifies CASSSPGGQNIQYF.

This chain joins TRBV30 and TRBJ2-3; D possibly corresponds to TRBD2 (5 bases). The V and J ends lost 2 bases and 4 bases respectively, with 10 bases between them. Germline assignment: CDR1 GTSNPN and CDR2 SVGIG (reference sequence). This CDR3 has 13 residues. Here the CDR3 DNA reads TGTGCCTGGAGTAGTCGGCGGGCAGATACGCAGTATTTT. The encoded protein is CAWSSRRADTQYF.

This clone has only one observation. The CDR3, as DNA: TGTGCCAGCAGGCACCAAATGGGACAGGTTCCAGAGACCCAGTACTTC. Amino acid sequence: CASRHQMGQVPETQYF. This sequence joins TRBV13 and TRBJ2-5; TRBD1 aligns across 8 bases. This CDR3 is 16 amino acids long. V dropped 6 bases and J dropped 4; count of bases not matched to a gene: 13. CDR1 is PRHDT, CDR2 FYEKMQ, per germline (reference sequence).

This chain uses TRBV9 with TRBJ2-1, with TRBD2 identical over 7 bases. The J segment lost 8 bases and the V segment lost 6 bases, leaving 17 bases of the junction unmatched. The CDR3 loop spans 16 amino acids. The germline V gene has CDR1 SGDLS and CDR2 YYNGEE. CDR3 region: CASTRAAGTYVHEQFF. In DNA, the CDR3 is TGTGCCAGCACTCGGGCAGCGGGGACTTACGTTCATGAGCAGTTCTTC.

This chain links TRBV6-5 with TRBJ2-1, with 7 nucleotides matching TRBD2. V trimming: 2 bases; J trimming: 4 bases; junction bases outside the gene matches: 2. The CDR3 is 14 amino acids. Germline-derived CDR1 and CDR2 are MNHEY and SVGAGI. Here the CDR3 DNA reads TGTGCCAGCAGTTACGGGACTAATTACAATGAGCAGTTCTTC. Translated, it gives CASSYGTNYNEQFF.

This clone turned up a few times. One end of the junction does not line up with germline, which may come from a read error. This CDR3 is CASSLGPNAYNEQFF. CDR3 sequence (DNA): TGTGCTAGCAGCTTGGGGCCCAATGCCTACAATGAGCAGTTCTTC. The chain joins TRBV7-7 to TRBJ2-1; a possible D gene is TRBD1 (5 bases). The CDR3 length is 15 residues. Germline lookup yields CDR1 SSHAT and CDR2 FNYEAQ (reference sequence).

This clone has a handful of counts. The CDR3 bases are TGTGCCAGCAAGATAGGACTAGCGAACACCGGGGAGCTGTTTTTT. It translates to CASKIGLANTGELFF. This chain uses TRBV6-5 with TRBJ2-2; 7 bases align to TRBD2. CDR3 length equals 15 residues. The V gene's germline CDR1 is MNHEY and CDR2 SVGAGI. V trimming: 7 bases; J trimming: 0 bases; junction bases outside the gene matches: 5.

The chain combines TRBV13 with TRBJ1-1; no clear D gene. The CDR3 is 13 amino acids. Germline V CDR1 and CDR2: PRHDT, FYEKMQ (reference sequence). Trimming left V 3 bases short and J 1 base short, with 6 bases between. CDR3 sequence reads: CASSLEKNTEAFF. CDR3 in DNA: TGTGCCAGCAGCTTGGAGAAGAACACTGAAGCTTTCTTT.

The V gene is TRBV11-2, the J gene TRBJ2-5, with 9 bases that match TRBD2. Trimming took 4 bases from V and 4 from J; bases not matched to a gene: 10. Germline V CDR1 and CDR2: SGHAT, FQNNGV. CDR3 length: 16 amino acids. This chain's CDR3 is CASSSAGAGGGETQYF. The CDR3, as DNA: TGTGCCAGCAGCTCCGCTGGGGCGGGAGGGGGAGAGACCCAGTACTTC.

The genes are TRBV27 and TRBJ1-5, with unresolved D. The V end was cut by 2 bases, the J end by 7 bases, with 12 bases between. Germline V lookup: CDR1 MNHEY, CDR2 SMNVEV (reference sequence). The CDR3 length is 14 residues. Here the CDR3 reads CASSLAAAGQPQHF. CDR3 DNA sequence: TGTGCCAGCAGTTTAGCGGCCGCTGGCCAGCCCCAGCATTTT.

This clone was seen only a few times. The chain couples TRBV11-2 to TRBJ1-1, with 8 bases matching TRBD1. In germline, CDR1 is SGHAT, CDR2 FQNNGV. The CDR3 is 14 amino acids. The V gene end was trimmed by 5 bases and the J gene end by 1 base; junction bases not matched to a gene: 3. The CDR3 DNA is TGTGCCAGCAGCCCCGGGACAGGGAACACTGAAGCTTTCTTT. As protein: CASSPGTGNTEAFF. The full variable domain, in which reference TRBV11-2 and TRBJ1-1 provide the parts outside the CDR3, is EAGVAQSPRYKIIEKRQSVAFWCNPISGHATLYWYQQILGQGPKLLIQFQNNGVVDDSQLPKDRFSAERLKGVDSTLKIQPAKLEDSAVYLCASSPGTGNTEAFFGQGTRLTVV.

The chain joins TRBV2 to TRBJ2-7; D remains ambiguous. Germline assignment: CDR1 SNHLY and CDR2 FYNNEI. Trimming cost V 5 bases and J 0 bases, with 8 bases left between them. This CDR3 has 13 residues. CDR3 loop: CASSTIASYEQYV. The CDR3 DNA follows: TGTGCCAGCAGTACTATAGCCTCCTACGAGCAGTACGTC.

This clone showed up just once. The chain carries TRBV28 and TRBJ1-1; no firm D call. The germline V gene has CDR1 MDHEN and CDR2 SYDVKM. The CDR3 runs to 13 residues. Trimming removed 1 base at V and 5 bases at J, with 8 bases between. CDR3 in DNA: TGTGCCAGCAGTTTATTCTACAGAACTGAAGCTTTCTTT. This gives the protein CASSLFYRTEAFF.

The chain combines TRBV18 with TRBJ1-5; D is uncertain. The V end was cut by 6 bases, the J end by 3 bases, with 12 bases between. CDR1 is KGHSH and CDR2 is LQKENI in the germline V gene. The CDR3 length is 14 residues. The CDR3 region has the DNA TGTGCCAGCTCGCCCGACAATCCCAATCAGCCCCAGCATTTT. Translation: CASSPDNPNQPQHF.

This rearrangement joins TRBV5-1 to TRBJ1-1, with a tentative D call TRBD1 (6 bases). This CDR3 has 14 residues. V was trimmed by 3 bases and J by 1 base, leaving 10 bases between them. CDR1 and CDR2 from the germline V gene are SGHRS and YFSETQ. The CDR3 DNA reads as TGCGCCAGCAGCTCGACACAGGGGAACACTGAAGCTTTCTTT. The encoded protein is CASSSTQGNTEAFF.

The rearrangement uses TRBV6-1 and TRBJ2-2; 10 positions agree with TRBD2. Germline CDR1 MNHNS, CDR2 SASEGT. V trimming: 4 bases; J trimming: 5 bases; junction bases outside the gene matches: 7. The CDR3 has 16 amino acids. The CDR3 region has the DNA TGTGCCAGCAGTGGGCTAGCGGGAGTCGGGACCGGGGAGCTGTTTTTT. Residues: CASSGLAGVGTGELFF.

This clone was detected only once. The V and J genes are TRBV19 and TRBJ2-5, with 11 bases that match TRBD2. The CDR3 runs to 15 residues. J lost 5 bases, V lost 3 bases, and 5 bases had no gene match. Germline V CDR1 and CDR2: LNHDA, SQIVND (reference sequence). CDR3 residues: CASSMLLAGEETQYF. The DNA of the CDR3 is TGTGCCAGTAGTATGTTACTAGCGGGAGAGGAGACCCAGTACTTC.

The chain joins TRBV30 to TRBJ1-2; 7 positions match TRBD1. This CDR3 contains 16 residues. Germline CDR1 reads GTSNPN; CDR2 reads SVGIG (reference sequence). V was clipped by 0 bases and J by 0 bases; unmatched bases: 7. DNA for the CDR3: TGTGCCTGGAGTGTCCAAGACAGGGTAGCTAACTATGGCTACACCTTC. Protein product: CAWSVQDRVANYGYTF.

V and J are TRBV7-9 and TRBJ2-7; 9 positions match TRBD1. The CDR3 length is 15 residues. CDR1 is SEHNR and CDR2 is FQNEAQ in the germline V gene (reference sequence). The trim removed 5 bases at V and 6 bases at J, leaving 11 bases unmatched. CDR3 residues: CASSAGLGQGREQYV. In DNA form, the CDR3 reads TGTGCCAGCAGCGCCGGCCTGGGACAGGGCCGCGAGCAGTACGTC.

The V and J genes are TRBV15 and TRBJ1-4; 8 bases are a match to TRBD1. Looked up from germline, CDR1 is LNHNV and CDR2 is YYDKDF (reference sequence). This CDR3 has 16 amino acids. The ends lost 0 bases at V and 6 bases at J; junction bases unmatched: 6. The CDR3 region has the DNA TGTGCCACCAGCAGAGACTTGACAGGGGTTGATGAAAAACTGTTTTTT. Translating gives CATSRDLTGVDEKLFF.

The chain is built from TRBV2 and TRBJ2-3; D is ambiguous. The germline V and J ends were trimmed by 6 bases and 0 bases, with 7 bases remaining between them. CDR3 length: 13 amino acids. Germline values: CDR1 SNHLY, CDR2 FYNNEI. CDR3 protein: CASSRGSTDTQYF. Here the CDR3 DNA reads TGTGCCAGCAGCCGCGGTAGCACAGATACGCAGTATTTT.

The chain is built from TRBV11-3 and TRBJ2-1; 8 nucleotides agree with TRBD1. The CDR3 is 15 amino acids. V lost 4 bases to trimming and J lost 6 bases; unmatched junction nucleotides: 8. The germline CDR1 and CDR2 sequences are SGHNT and YENEEA. CDR3: CASSYPRGRPNEQFF. CDR3 DNA sequence: TGTGCCAGCAGCTACCCCAGGGGGCGGCCCAATGAGCAGTTCTTC. The full variable domain, in which reference TRBV11-3 and TRBJ2-1 provide the parts outside the CDR3, is EAGVVQSPRYKIIEKKQPVAFWCNPISGHNTLYWYLQNLGQGPELLIRYENEEAVDDSQLPKDRFSAERLKGVDSTLKIQPAELGDSAVYLCASSYPRGRPNEQFFGPGTRLTVL.

This clone has more than one count but fewer than ten. The V gene is TRBV10-2, the J gene TRBJ1-1; no firm D call. V lost 3 bases and J 0 bases, leaving 11 bases between the germline ends. Germline CDR1 WSHSY, CDR2 SAAADI. The CDR3 contains 15 residues. DNA of the CDR3: TGCGCCAGCAGTGATAATATGCGGGTGAACACTGAAGCTTTCTTT. Amino acid sequence: CASSDNMRVNTEAFF.